This entry lists 26 T cell receptor beta chains sequenced from one sample in a study of T cell responses to AZD1222 COVID-19 vaccine. TCRdb's table, derived via immunoSEQ multiplex PCR, lists solely in-frame clones and lacks some. The table records about 56,000 clones, 70% to 90% of them present only once. This specimen was peripheral blood, taken on day 0 of AZD1222 vaccination. All receptors derive from an adult in good health.

This clone was found once. V usage is TRBV2 and J usage is TRBJ1-6; perhaps TRBD1 as D (5 bases). The CDR3 covers 14 residues. V lost 6 bases and J lost 5, with 11 bases in between. CDR1 is SNHLY, CDR2 FYNNEI, per germline. The CDR3 sequence is CASRQDSNNSPLHF. The CDR3 DNA reads as TGTGCCAGCAGGCAAGACAGCAATAATTCACCCCTCCACTTT.

The chain employs TRBV18 and TRBJ1-1; D remains ambiguous. V was cut by 4 bases and J by 1 base, with 10 bases left in between. Germline V gives CDR1 KGHSH, CDR2 LQKENI. CDR3 length equals 14 residues. The CDR3 region is CASSQATTNTEAFF. The CDR3 region has the DNA TGTGCCAGCTCACAGGCGACAACGAACACTGAAGCTTTCTTT.

This chain joins TRBV10-3 and TRBJ2-5, with D possibly matching TRBD2 (6 bases). Germline V gives CDR1 ENHRY, CDR2 SYGVKD. The V and J ends lost 11 bases and 5 bases respectively, with 21 bases between them. The length of the CDR3 is 14 residues. The CDR3 loop reads CAASFGGEVETQYF. The CDR3 DNA reads TGTGCCGCCTCCTTTGGAGGGGAGGTGGAGACCCAGTACTTC.

The chain carries TRBV29-1 and TRBJ2-7, with D possibly being TRBD1 (6 bases). In germline, CDR1 is SQVTM, CDR2 ANQGSEA. V lost 6 bases to trimming and J lost 3 bases, with 15 bases between them. This CDR3 contains 13 residues. CDR3 coding DNA: TGCAGCGTCGCTGGGGGCCCGGGCTACGAGCAGTACTTC. Its translation: CSVAGGPGYEQYF.

The sample holds a few counts of this clone. V and J are TRBV28 and TRBJ2-1; maybe TRBD2 (6 bases). CDR3 length equals 15 residues. The germline CDR1 and CDR2 sequences are MDHEN and SYDVKM. The V end was cut by 2 bases, the J end by 2 bases, with 10 bases between. The CDR3 nucleotides are TGTGCCAGCAGTTTACGGCGGGGCACCTACAATGAGCAGTTCTTC. Translation gives CASSLRRGTYNEQFF.

There are a few counts of this clone. The V call is TRBV11-1, the J call TRBJ1-2, with 7 bases lining up with TRBD1. CDR1 is SGHAT, CDR2 FQDESV, per germline (reference sequence). J was trimmed by 0 bases and V by 5 bases; bases with no gene match: 3. The CDR3 length is 14 residues. The CDR3 protein is CASSHGQANYGYTF. Written as DNA, the CDR3 is TGTGCCAGCAGCCATGGACAGGCTAACTATGGCTACACCTTC.

In its sample, this clone ranks as medium-sized. The V gene is TRBV10-2, the J gene TRBJ1-5, with no clear D. This CDR3 is built from 14 residues. Germline V gene sequence: CDR1 WSHSY, CDR2 SAAADI. The V end lost 0 bases, the J end lost 3 bases, and 6 bases lay between the germline ends. The CDR3 sequence: CASSESGNNQPQHF. In nucleotides, the CDR3 is TGCGCCAGCAGTGAGTCAGGGAACAATCAGCCCCAGCATTTT.

The chain links TRBV11-2 to TRBJ1-1; D is perhaps TRBD1 (5 bases). The CDR3 is made up of 14 amino acids. CDR1 is SGHAT and CDR2 is FQNNGV in the germline V gene. The V end lost 2 bases, the J end lost 6 bases, and 13 bases lay between the germline ends. The CDR3 nucleotides read TGTGCCAGCAGCTTAACGGGACGGTTCGCTGAAGCTTTCTTT. Its translation: CASSLTGRFAEAFF.

The chain employs TRBV6-5 and TRBJ1-2; unclear D gene. The CDR3 is made up of 14 amino acids. The ends were cut back, 6 bases at V and 3 bases at J, with 14 bases in the middle. Germline V gene data show CDR1 as MNHEY and CDR2 as SVGAGI. In nucleotides, the CDR3 is TGTGCCAGCAGGAAGGGCCGTGGGGACTATGGCTACACCTTC. Translated, it gives CASRKGRGDYGYTF.

This chain links TRBV5-8 with TRBJ1-2; 7 positions agree with TRBD1. The V gene's germline CDR1 is SGHTS and CDR2 YDEGEE. This CDR3 is built from 16 residues. Trimming removed 2 bases from V and 7 bases from J; junction bases left unmatched: 14. The CDR3 DNA reads TGTGCCAGCAGCTTTAGTCGGGACAGCATATTAAGTGGCTACACCTTC. It specifies CASSFSRDSILSGYTF.

This clone was counted between two and nine times. The rearrangement links TRBV3-1 (or the pseudogene TRBV3-2) to TRBJ1-5, with 10 positions matching TRBD1. Trimming removed 4 bases from V and 4 bases from J; junction bases left unmatched: 4. The germline gives CDR1 LGHDT, CDR2 YNNKEL (reference sequence). The CDR3 is made up of 15 amino acids. The CDR3 sequence is CASSPTGGTNQPQHF. The DNA for the CDR3 is TGTGCCAGCAGCCCGACAGGGGGCACTAATCAGCCCCAGCATTTT.

The chain is built from TRBV27 and TRBJ2-4; 12 nucleotides match TRBD2. Looked up from germline, CDR1 is MNHEY and CDR2 is SMNVEV (reference sequence). With 5 bases clipped from V and 0 bases from J, the junction kept 11 bases outside the gene matches. CDR3 length: 19 residues. CDR3 protein: CASSHSASGGALAKNIQYF. Here the CDR3 DNA reads TGTGCCAGCAGTCATAGTGCTAGCGGGGGGGCTCTAGCCAAAAACATTCAGTACTTC.

The chain has TRBV5-4 and TRBJ1-6; a possible D gene is TRBD1 (5 bases). With 2 bases removed from V and 10 bases from J, the gap between germline ends came to 10 bases. Per germline, CDR1 SGHNT and CDR2 YYREEE (reference sequence). CDR3 length equals 13 residues. CDR3 sequence: CASSFDRGSPLHF. In nucleotides, the CDR3 is TGTGCCAGCAGCTTCGACAGAGGGTCACCCCTCCACTTT.

The chain has TRBV7-9 and TRBJ2-7, with 8 nucleotides matching TRBD1. The CDR3 contains 15 residues. The V gene's germline CDR1 is SEHNR and CDR2 FQNEAQ (reference sequence). J gave up 3 bases and V 2 bases, and 6 bases lay outside the gene matches. Written as DNA, the CDR3 is TGTGCCAGCAGCTTATCCCAGGGGGCAGTCTACGAGCAGTACTTC. Residues: CASSLSQGAVYEQYF.

This rearrangement joins TRBV4-1 to TRBJ1-1; tentatively, D is TRBD1 (5 bases). Germline V gene sequence: CDR1 MGHRA, CDR2 YSYEKL. Trimming stripped 3 bases from V and 11 bases from J, with 13 bases between. The CDR3 is made up of 12 amino acids. The CDR3 protein is CASSHPRAQAFF. As DNA, the CDR3 is TGCGCCAGCAGCCACCCCAGGGCTCAGGCTTTCTTT.

The V call is TRBV7-9, the J call TRBJ2-2, with 9 bases matching TRBD1. The CDR3 runs 15 residues. In germline, CDR1 is SEHNR, CDR2 FQNEAQ (reference sequence). J gave up 5 bases and V 5 bases, and 6 bases lay outside the gene matches. The CDR3 reads CASSRTGGKTGELFF. In DNA, the CDR3 is TGTGCCAGCAGCCGAACAGGGGGCAAGACCGGGGAGCTGTTTTTT. Full variable domain (remainder filled in from reference TRBV7-9 and TRBJ2-2): DTGVSQNPRHKITKRGQNVTFRCDPISEHNRLYWYRQTLGQGPEFLTYFQNEAQLEKSRLLSDRFSAERPKGSFSTLEIQRTEQGDSAMYLCASSRTGGKTGELFFGEGSRLTVL.

This sequence joins TRBV19 and TRBJ2-1; 7 positions match TRBD2. V shed 5 bases, J shed 2 bases, and the junction held 15 bases outside the gene matches. CDR3 length: 18 amino acids. Germline V gene data show CDR1 as LNHDA and CDR2 as SQIVND (reference sequence). The CDR3 region is CASSWSSGGRGAYNEQFF. CDR3 DNA sequence: TGTGCCAGTAGTTGGTCTAGCGGAGGGAGGGGCGCCTACAATGAGCAGTTCTTC.

The chain has TRBV7-2 and TRBJ2-2; 8 positions agree with TRBD2. V shed 1 base, J shed 0 bases, and the junction held 1 base outside the gene matches. This CDR3 comprises 16 residues. Germline CDR1 reads SGHTA; CDR2 reads FQGNSA. CDR3 protein: CASSLVGGANTGELFF. In DNA, the CDR3 is TGTGCCAGCAGCTTAGTCGGGGGGGCGAACACCGGGGAGCTGTTTTTT.

The rearrangement uses TRBV7-8 and TRBJ1-1; no firm D call. Germline CDR1 SGHVS, CDR2 FQNEAQ. V lost 2 bases to trimming and J lost 4 bases, with 8 bases between them. The CDR3 has 13 residues. The CDR3 loop reads CASSLSGFTEAFF. CDR3 DNA: TGTGCCAGCAGCTTATCGGGATTCACTGAAGCTTTCTTT.

The chain has TRBV6-5 and TRBJ1-1; 8 bases fit TRBD1. The CDR3 totals 14 residues. CDR1 is MNHEY and CDR2 is SVGAGI in the germline V gene. The junction had 8 bases not matched to a gene; V was cut back by 6 bases and J by 5 bases. For the CDR3, the DNA is TGTGCCAGCAGGCTGGACAGGGTGGATACTGAAGCTTTCTTT. It yields the protein CASRLDRVDTEAFF.

This chain links TRBV2 with TRBJ1-2; the match to TRBD1 covers 9 bases. The germline V gene encodes CDR1 SNHLY and CDR2 FYNNEI. The junction had 4 bases not matched to a gene; V was cut back by 5 bases and J by 6 bases. The CDR3 contains 13 residues. The CDR3 coding sequence is TGTGCCAGCAGTCGGACAGGGGACCATGGCTACACCTTC. It codes for CASSRTGDHGYTF.

The chain recombines TRBV7-2 with TRBJ2-2; 8 nucleotides match TRBD2. J lost 6 bases, V lost 5 bases, and 8 bases had no gene match. Germline CDR1 SGHTA, CDR2 FQGNSA. The CDR3 has 15 amino acids. In DNA form, the CDR3 reads TGTGCCAGCAGCCCTCACCCAGCGGGGGCCGGGGAGCTGTTTTTT. Encoded protein: CASSPHPAGAGELFF. The whole variable domain, filled in from reference TRBV7-2 and TRBJ2-2, reads GAGVSQSPSNKVTEKGKDVELRCDPISGHTALYWYRQSLGQGLEFLIYFQGNSAPDKSGLPSDRFSAERTGGSVSTLTIQRTQQEDSAVYLCASSPHPAGAGELFFGEGSRLTVL.

The CDR3 bases are TGCAGTGCTAGTACCAGTTTTTGGGTTCTCGGTCCTAGCACAGATACGCAGTATTTT. Translating it yields CSASTSFWVLGPSTDTQYF. V usage is TRBV20-1 and J usage is TRBJ2-3, with D unclear. The CDR3 length is 19 residues. Trimming shortened V by 3 bases and J by 0 bases, and 25 bases separated the two germline ends. Germline lookup yields CDR1 DFQATT and CDR2 SNEGSKA (reference sequence).

V is TRBV28 and J is TRBJ1-5; no firm D call. CDR1 MDHEN and CDR2 SYDVKM come from the germline V gene. V was clipped by 6 bases and J by 7 bases, with 16 bases between them. This CDR3 contains 14 residues. The CDR3 DNA is TGTGCCAGCAGAAGGGCCTCCCTGGGGCAGCCCCAGCATTTT. This sequence encodes CASRRASLGQPQHF.

This clone was seen just once. The J gene is TRBJ1-1, the V gene TRBV27; 8 nucleotides match TRBD1. The germline gives CDR1 MNHEY, CDR2 SMNVEV (reference sequence). This CDR3 comprises 15 residues. V lost 4 bases and J lost 7; bases outside the gene matches: 11. The CDR3 sequence is CASSSQGAGWGEAFF. The CDR3 nucleotides are TGTGCCAGCAGTTCCCAGGGGGCGGGTTGGGGTGAAGCTTTCTTT.

This chain links TRBV10-2 with TRBJ2-7; D ambiguous. CDR3 length: 14 amino acids. V lost 8 bases, J lost 1 base, and 15 bases lay in between. Germline V gives CDR1 WSHSY, CDR2 SAAADI. DNA of the CDR3: TGCGCCAGCGTTTCGTACTCCGTTTCCTACGAGCAGTACTTC. It specifies CASVSYSVSYEQYF.